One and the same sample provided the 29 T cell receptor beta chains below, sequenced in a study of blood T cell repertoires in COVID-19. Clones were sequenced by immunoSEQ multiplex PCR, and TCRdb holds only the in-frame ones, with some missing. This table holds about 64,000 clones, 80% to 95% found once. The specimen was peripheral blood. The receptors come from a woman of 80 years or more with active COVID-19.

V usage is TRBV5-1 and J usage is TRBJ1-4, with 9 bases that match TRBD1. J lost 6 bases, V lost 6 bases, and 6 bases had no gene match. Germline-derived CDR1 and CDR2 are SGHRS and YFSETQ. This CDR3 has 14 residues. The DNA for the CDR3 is TGCGCCAGCAAATTACAGGGGGCGGATGAAAAACTGTTTTTT. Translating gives CASKLQGADEKLFF. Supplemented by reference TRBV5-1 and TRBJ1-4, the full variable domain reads KAGVTQTPRYLIKTRGQQVTLSCSPISGHRSVSWYQQTPGQGLQFLFEYFSETQRNKGNFPGRFSGRQFSNSRSEMNVSTLELGDSALYLCASKLQGADEKLFFGSGTQLSVL.

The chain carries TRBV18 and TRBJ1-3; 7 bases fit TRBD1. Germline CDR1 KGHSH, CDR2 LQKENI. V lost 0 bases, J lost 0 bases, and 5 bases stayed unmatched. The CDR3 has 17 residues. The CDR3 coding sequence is TGTGCCAGCTCACCACCCGGACAGGATTACTCTGGAAACACCATATATTTT. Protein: CASSPPGQDYSGNTIYF.

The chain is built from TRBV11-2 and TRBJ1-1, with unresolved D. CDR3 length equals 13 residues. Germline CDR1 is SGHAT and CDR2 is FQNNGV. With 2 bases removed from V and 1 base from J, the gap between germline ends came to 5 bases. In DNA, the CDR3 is TGTGCCAGCAGCTTAAGAGAGAACACTGAAGCTTTCTTT. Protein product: CASSLRENTEAFF.

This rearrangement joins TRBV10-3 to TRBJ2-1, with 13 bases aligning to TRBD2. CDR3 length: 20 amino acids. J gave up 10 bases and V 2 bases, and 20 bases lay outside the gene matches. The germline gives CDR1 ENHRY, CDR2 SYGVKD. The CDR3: CAISEGFRGLAGRGGGEQFF. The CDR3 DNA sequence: TGTGCCATCAGTGAGGGGTTTAGGGGACTAGCGGGAAGAGGCGGCGGAGAGCAGTTCTTC.

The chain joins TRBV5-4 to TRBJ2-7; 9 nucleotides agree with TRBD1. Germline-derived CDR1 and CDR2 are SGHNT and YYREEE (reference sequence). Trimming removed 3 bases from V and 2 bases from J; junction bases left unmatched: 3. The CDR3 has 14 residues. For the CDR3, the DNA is TGTGCCAGCAGCTCTGGACAGGGGCCCTACGAGCAGTACGTC. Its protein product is CASSSGQGPYEQYV.

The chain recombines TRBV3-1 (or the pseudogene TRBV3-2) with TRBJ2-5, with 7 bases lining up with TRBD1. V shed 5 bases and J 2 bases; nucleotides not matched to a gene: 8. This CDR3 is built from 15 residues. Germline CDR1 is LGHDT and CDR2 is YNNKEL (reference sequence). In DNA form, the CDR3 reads TGTGCCAGCAGCTGGAACAGGGGTCAACAAGAGACCCAGTACTTC. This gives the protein CASSWNRGQQETQYF.

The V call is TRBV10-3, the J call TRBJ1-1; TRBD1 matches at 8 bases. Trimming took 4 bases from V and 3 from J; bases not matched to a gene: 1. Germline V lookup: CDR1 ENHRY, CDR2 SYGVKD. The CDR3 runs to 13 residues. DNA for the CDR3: TGTGCCATCAGTGCGGACAGGGACACTGAAGCTTTCTTT. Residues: CAISADRDTEAFF.

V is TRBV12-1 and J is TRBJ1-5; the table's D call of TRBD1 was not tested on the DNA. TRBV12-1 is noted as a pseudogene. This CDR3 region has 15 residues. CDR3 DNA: TGTGCCAGCAGCTCCCCGGGACAGGGGACTCAGCCCCAGCATTTT. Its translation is CASSSPGQGTQPQHF.

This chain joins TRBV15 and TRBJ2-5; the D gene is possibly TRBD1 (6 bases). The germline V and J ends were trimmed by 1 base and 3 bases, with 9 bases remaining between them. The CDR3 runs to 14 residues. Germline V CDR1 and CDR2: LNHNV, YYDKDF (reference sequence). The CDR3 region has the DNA TGTGCCACCAGCAGAGGGGACATAGAAGAGACCCAGTACTTC. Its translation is CATSRGDIEETQYF.

The CDR3 loop is CASTQRDLRRVQYV. CDR3 nucleotides: TGTGCCAGCACCCAACGGGACTTACGCCGGGTGCAGTACGTC. The chain is built from TRBV5-6 and TRBJ2-7; perhaps TRBD2 as D (6 bases). The CDR3 has 14 residues. V was cut by 6 bases and J by 9 bases, with 22 bases left in between. CDR1 and CDR2 from the germline V gene are SGHDT and YYEEEE.

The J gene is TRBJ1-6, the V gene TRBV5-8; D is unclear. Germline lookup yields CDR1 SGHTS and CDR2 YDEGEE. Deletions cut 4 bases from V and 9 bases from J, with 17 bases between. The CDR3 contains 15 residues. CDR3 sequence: CASSPPSGWRSPLHF. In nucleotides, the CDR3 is TGTGCCAGCAGCCCGCCCTCGGGGTGGCGTTCACCCCTCCACTTT.

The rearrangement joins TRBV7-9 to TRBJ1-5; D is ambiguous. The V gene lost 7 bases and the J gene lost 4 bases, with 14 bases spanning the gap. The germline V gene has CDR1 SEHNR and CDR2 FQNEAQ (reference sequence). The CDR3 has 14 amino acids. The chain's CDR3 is CASTIGGRNQPQHF. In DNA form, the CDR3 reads TGTGCCAGCACCATAGGAGGGAGGAATCAGCCCCAGCATTTT.

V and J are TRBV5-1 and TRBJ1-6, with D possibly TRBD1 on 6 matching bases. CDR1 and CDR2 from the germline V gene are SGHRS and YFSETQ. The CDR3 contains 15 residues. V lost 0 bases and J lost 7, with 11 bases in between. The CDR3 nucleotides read TGCGCCAGCAGCTTGGGGGCAGGGGACAATTCACCCCTCCACTTT. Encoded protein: CASSLGAGDNSPLHF.

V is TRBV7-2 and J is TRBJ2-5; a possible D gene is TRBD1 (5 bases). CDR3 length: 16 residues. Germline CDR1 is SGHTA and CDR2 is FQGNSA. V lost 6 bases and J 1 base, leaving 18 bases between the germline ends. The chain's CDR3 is CASSPQVDTFQETQYF. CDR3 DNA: TGTGCCAGCAGTCCACAGGTGGATACCTTCCAAGAGACCCAGTACTTC.

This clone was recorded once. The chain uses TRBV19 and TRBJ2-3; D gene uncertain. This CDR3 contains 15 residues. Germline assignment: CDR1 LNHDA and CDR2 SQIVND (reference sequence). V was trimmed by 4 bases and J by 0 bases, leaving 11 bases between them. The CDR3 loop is CASSTSSSSTDTQYF. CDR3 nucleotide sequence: TGTGCCAGTAGTACCAGTTCCTCTAGCACAGATACGCAGTATTTT.

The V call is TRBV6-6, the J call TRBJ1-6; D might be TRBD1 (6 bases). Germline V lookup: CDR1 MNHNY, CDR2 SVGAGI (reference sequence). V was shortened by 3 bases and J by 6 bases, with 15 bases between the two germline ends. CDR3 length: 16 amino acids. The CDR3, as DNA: TGTGCCAGCAGTTATCAACCGACAGGTCGTAATTCACCCCTCCACTTT. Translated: CASSYQPTGRNSPLHF.

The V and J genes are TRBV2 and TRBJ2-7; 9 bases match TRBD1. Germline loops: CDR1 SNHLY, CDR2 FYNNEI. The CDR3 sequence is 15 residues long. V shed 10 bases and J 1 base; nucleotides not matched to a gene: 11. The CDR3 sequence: CAIRRIGTGSYEQYV. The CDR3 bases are TGTGCCATCCGTCGAATCGGGACAGGGTCCTACGAGCAGTACGTC.

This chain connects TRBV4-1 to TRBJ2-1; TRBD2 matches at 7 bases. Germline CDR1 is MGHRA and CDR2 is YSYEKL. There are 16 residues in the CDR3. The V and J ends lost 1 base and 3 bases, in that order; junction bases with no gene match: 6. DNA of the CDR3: TGCGCCAGCAGCCAAGGGGCTAGCGGTTTCTACAATGAGCAGTTCTTC. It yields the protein CASSQGASGFYNEQFF.

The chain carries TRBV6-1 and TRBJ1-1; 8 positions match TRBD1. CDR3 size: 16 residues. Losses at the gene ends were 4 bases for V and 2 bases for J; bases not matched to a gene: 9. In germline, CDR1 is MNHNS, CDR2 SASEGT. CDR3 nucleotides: TGTGCCAGCAGTGGGACAGGGATTGGGGGAAACACTGAAGCTTTCTTT. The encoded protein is CASSGTGIGGNTEAFF.

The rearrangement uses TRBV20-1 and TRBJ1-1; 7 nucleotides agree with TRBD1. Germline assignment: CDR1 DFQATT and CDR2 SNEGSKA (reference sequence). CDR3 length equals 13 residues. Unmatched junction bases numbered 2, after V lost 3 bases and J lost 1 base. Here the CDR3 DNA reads TGCAGTGCTAGTGGGACAGCGAACACTGAAGCTTTCTTT. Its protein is CSASGTANTEAFF.

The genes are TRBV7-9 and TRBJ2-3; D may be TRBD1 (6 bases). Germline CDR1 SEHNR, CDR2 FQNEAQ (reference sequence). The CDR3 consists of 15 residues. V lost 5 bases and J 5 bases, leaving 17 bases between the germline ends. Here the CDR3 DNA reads TGTGCCAGCAGCCCGTTGGCAGGGGTGGGAGATACGCAGTATTTT. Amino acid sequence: CASSPLAGVGDTQYF.

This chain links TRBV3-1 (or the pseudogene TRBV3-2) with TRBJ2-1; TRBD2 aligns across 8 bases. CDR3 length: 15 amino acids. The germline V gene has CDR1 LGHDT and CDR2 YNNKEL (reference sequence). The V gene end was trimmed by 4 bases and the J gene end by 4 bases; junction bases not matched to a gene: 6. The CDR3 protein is CASSPGLARYNEQFF. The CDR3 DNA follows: TGTGCCAGCAGCCCCGGACTAGCTAGATACAATGAGCAGTTCTTC.

This CDR3 is CASSSWTGMETQYF. The CDR3 DNA follows: TGTGCCAGCAGTTCCTGGACAGGGATGGAGACCCAGTACTTC. This chain connects TRBV27 to TRBJ2-5; the match to TRBD1 covers 8 bases. V lost 4 bases and J lost 5; bases outside the gene matches: 6. Germline CDR1 MNHEY, CDR2 SMNVEV (reference sequence). CDR3 length: 14 amino acids.

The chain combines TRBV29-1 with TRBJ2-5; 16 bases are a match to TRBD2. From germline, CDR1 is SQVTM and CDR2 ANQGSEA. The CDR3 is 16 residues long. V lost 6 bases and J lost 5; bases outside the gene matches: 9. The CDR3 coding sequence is TGCAGCGTGGGGACTAGCGGGGGGGCCGGATTCGAGACCCAGTACTTC. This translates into CSVGTSGGAGFETQYF.

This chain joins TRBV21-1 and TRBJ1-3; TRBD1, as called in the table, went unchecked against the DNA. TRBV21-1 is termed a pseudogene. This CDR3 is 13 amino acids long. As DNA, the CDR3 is TGTGCCAGCAGTCCCTCAGATGGAAACACCATATATTTT. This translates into CASSPSDGNTIYF.

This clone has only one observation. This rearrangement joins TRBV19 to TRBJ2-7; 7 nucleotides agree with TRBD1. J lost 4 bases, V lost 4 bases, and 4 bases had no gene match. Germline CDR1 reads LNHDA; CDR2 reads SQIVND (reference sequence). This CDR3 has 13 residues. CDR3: CASSTTGPYEQYV. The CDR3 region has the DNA TGTGCCAGTAGTACGACAGGGCCATACGAGCAGTACGTC.

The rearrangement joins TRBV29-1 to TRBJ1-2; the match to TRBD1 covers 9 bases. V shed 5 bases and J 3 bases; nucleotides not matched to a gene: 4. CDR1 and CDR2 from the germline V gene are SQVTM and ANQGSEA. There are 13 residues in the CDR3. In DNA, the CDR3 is TGCAGCGTTTCGACAGGGGGGGACTATGGCTACACCTTC. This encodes CSVSTGGDYGYTF.

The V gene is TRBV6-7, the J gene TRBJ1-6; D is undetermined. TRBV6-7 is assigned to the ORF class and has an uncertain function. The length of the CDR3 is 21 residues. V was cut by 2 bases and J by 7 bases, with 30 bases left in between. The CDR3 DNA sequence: TGTGCCAGCAGTTACCCCGAAATTGCGGGAGGCCTATTCGACAAAAATTCACCCCTCCACTTT. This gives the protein CASSYPEIAGGLFDKNSPLHF.

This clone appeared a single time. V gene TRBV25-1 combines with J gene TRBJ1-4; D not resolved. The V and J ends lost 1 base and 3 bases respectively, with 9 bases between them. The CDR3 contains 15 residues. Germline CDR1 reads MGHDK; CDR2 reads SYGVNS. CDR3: CASSESRRANEKLFF. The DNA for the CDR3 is TGTGCCAGCAGTGAATCGAGGAGGGCTAATGAAAAACTGTTTTTT.